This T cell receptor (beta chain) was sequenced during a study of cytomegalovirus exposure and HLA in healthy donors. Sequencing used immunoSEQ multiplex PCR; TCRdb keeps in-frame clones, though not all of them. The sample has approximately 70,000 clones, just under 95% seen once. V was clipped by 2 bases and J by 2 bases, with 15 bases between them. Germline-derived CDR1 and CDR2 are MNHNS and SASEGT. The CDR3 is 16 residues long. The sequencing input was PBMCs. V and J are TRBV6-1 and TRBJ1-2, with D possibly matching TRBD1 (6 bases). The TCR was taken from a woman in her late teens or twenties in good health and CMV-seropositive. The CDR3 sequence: CASSERAGVRNYGYTF. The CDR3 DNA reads TGTGCCAGCAGTGAAAGGGCAGGGGTGAGGAACTATGGCTACACCTTC.